This T cell receptor (beta chain) was observed in a study of post-analysis software for immune sequencing data. Findings and limits, study-wide: Significantly lower normalized Chao1 diversity was found in patients with multiple sclerosis relative to controls. Four to six TRBV segments were more frequent in patients than controls; TRBV5-6, TRBV5-1 and TRBV20-1 belonged to this group.

V was cut by 2 bases and J by 4 bases, with 11 bases left in between. The germline V gene has CDR1 SGHTA and CDR2 FQGNSA. The CDR3 has 15 residues. This clonotype has just one count. The antigen is not known. Built from TCR beta cDNA, the libraries had unique molecular identifiers in them. Input amounts of 1 to 10 million T cells were used. These gave around 500,000 cDNA molecules, so each molecule approximated one T cell. Using its own MiXCR run on the PCR reads, TCRdb lists one record per CDR3 protein. The repertoire includes about 800,000 distinct CDR3 sequences, around 27% of them detected once, and around 0.6% sits in the top ten.

The sequence was obtained from a girl aged 5-17 years with multiple sclerosis. The chain couples TRBV7-2 to TRBJ1-4, with TRBD1 as a possible D gene (6 bases). Source material: blood. The CDR3 reads CASSLNQGSNEKLFF. In DNA form, the CDR3 reads TGTGCCAGCAGCTTAAACCAGGGGAGTAATGAAAAACTGTTTTTT.